These 26 T cell receptor beta chains originate from one sample sequenced in a study of cytomegalovirus exposure and HLA in healthy donors. The PCR made use of 60 Vbeta and 13 Jbeta primers. TCRdb keeps only in-frame clones here, not all; method: immunoSEQ multiplex PCR. The table shows 89,000 or so clones, with more than 70% occurring only once. The material sequenced was PBMCs. Receptors originate from a man aged 18 to 29 in good health and CMV-seropositive.

This chain joins TRBV6-1 and TRBJ2-7, with 7 nucleotides matching TRBD1. With V trimmed by 3 bases and J by 5 bases, 10 bases remained unmatched. Per germline, CDR1 MNHNS and CDR2 SASEGT. The CDR3 extends over 15 amino acids. The CDR3 is CASSESSNRGDEQYF. DNA for the CDR3: TGTGCCAGCAGTGAGAGTTCGAACAGGGGCGACGAGCAGTACTTC.

The chain links TRBV9 to TRBJ2-1; 9 bases align to TRBD1. V dropped 2 bases and J dropped 0; count of bases not matched to a gene: 0. This CDR3 has 15 amino acids. The germline V gene encodes CDR1 SGDLS and CDR2 YYNGEE. The CDR3: CASSVTGGSYNEQFF. CDR3 nucleotides: TGTGCCAGCAGCGTGACAGGGGGCTCCTACAATGAGCAGTTCTTC.

The rearrangement links TRBV7-9 to TRBJ1-1; D is unresolved. Germline V gene sequence: CDR1 SEHNR, CDR2 FQNEAQ (reference sequence). The CDR3 is 14 amino acids. Between the trimmed V and J ends, which lost 5 bases and 2 bases, there was a span of 12 bases. CDR3 loop: CASSVDNVNTEAFF. CDR3 nucleotide sequence: TGTGCCAGCAGCGTTGACAACGTAAACACTGAAGCTTTCTTT.

The CDR3 nucleotides read TGTGCCAGCAGTAAGACAGGGTCCGGTGAAAAACTGTTTTTT. This gives the protein CASSKTGSGEKLFF. The V gene is TRBV6-5, the J gene TRBJ1-4; TRBD1 aligns across 7 bases. CDR3 size: 14 residues. Germline CDR1 and CDR2: MNHEY and SVGAGI. J was trimmed by 7 bases and V by 5 bases; bases with no gene match: 7.

The chain recombines TRBV5-5 with TRBJ1-4; unclear D gene. This CDR3 has 13 residues. In germline, CDR1 is SGHKS, CDR2 YYEKEE (reference sequence). Between the trimmed V and J ends, which lost 7 bases and 2 bases, there was a span of 9 bases. The CDR3 region has the DNA TGTGCCAGCTTTGGGGAGACTAATGAAAAACTGTTTTTT. It yields the protein CASFGETNEKLFF.

The CDR3: CASSQGQGTSAFF. For the CDR3, the DNA is TGCGCCAGCAGCCAAGGACAGGGAACCTCCGCTTTCTTT. The chain has TRBV4-1 and TRBJ1-1; 7 positions agree with TRBD1. This CDR3 region has 13 residues. The trim removed 1 base at V and 11 bases at J, leaving 7 bases unmatched. CDR1 and CDR2 (germline): MGHRA, YSYEKL.

The rearrangement uses TRBV29-1 and TRBJ2-3, with TRBD2 identical over 7 bases. Germline CDR1 is SQVTM and CDR2 is ANQGSEA. Trimming removed 2 bases from V and 0 bases from J; junction bases left unmatched: 5. This CDR3 has 15 amino acids. Written as DNA, the CDR3 is TGCAGCGTTGAACTAGCGGCTGCTAGCACAGATACGCAGTATTTT. This encodes CSVELAAASTDTQYF.

This clone was seen only a few times. This chain joins TRBV6-1 and TRBJ2-3, with 14 positions matching TRBD2. The CDR3 is 17 residues long. CDR1 and CDR2 (germline): MNHNS, SASEGT. V lost 3 bases and J lost 4; bases outside the gene matches: 6. The CDR3 protein is CASSETSGGAGADTQYF. The CDR3 DNA is TGTGCCAGCAGTGAGACTAGCGGGGGGGCCGGGGCAGATACGCAGTATTTT.

The V gene is TRBV28, the J gene TRBJ1-2, with 8 bases matching TRBD1. Germline V gene sequence: CDR1 MDHEN, CDR2 SYDVKM. The ends lost 7 bases at V and 1 base at J; junction bases unmatched: 8. The CDR3 is 15 residues long. The CDR3 sequence is CASTETGDYNYGYTF. The CDR3 DNA reads TGTGCCAGCACTGAGACAGGGGATTATAACTATGGCTACACCTTC.

The chain joins TRBV27 to TRBJ2-1, with 10 bases that match TRBD2. The V and J ends lost 6 bases and 4 bases, in that order; junction bases with no gene match: 6. Germline-derived CDR1 and CDR2 are MNHEY and SMNVEV (reference sequence). This CDR3 has 15 residues. DNA of the CDR3: TGTGCCAGCAGGAGCGGGGGGGCGTGGTACAATGAGCAGTTCTTC. This sequence encodes CASRSGGAWYNEQFF.

The rearrangement joins TRBV2 to TRBJ2-2; D is uncertain. The V end was cut by 7 bases, the J end by 3 bases, with 6 bases between. The CDR3 is 12 amino acids. Germline assignment: CDR1 SNHLY and CDR2 FYNNEI. The CDR3 DNA is TGTGCCAGCACACGGGACACCGGGGAGCTGTTTTTT. This encodes CASTRDTGELFF.

The V call is TRBV6-1, the J call TRBJ1-2, with 8 bases matching TRBD1. The junction had 9 bases not matched to a gene; V was cut back by 5 bases and J by 4 bases. The CDR3 has 15 amino acids. CDR1 MNHNS and CDR2 SASEGT come from the germline V gene. CDR3 in amino acids: CASSLTGDLSYGYTF. CDR3 DNA: TGTGCCAGCAGTCTGACAGGGGACTTGTCCTATGGCTACACCTTC.

V is TRBV9 and J is TRBJ1-1, with D tentatively TRBD1 (6 bases). The CDR3 consists of 17 residues. V was shortened by 2 bases and J by 0 bases, with 17 bases between the two germline ends. Germline-derived CDR1 and CDR2 are SGDLS and YYNGEE. The CDR3 DNA reads as TGTGCCAGCAGCGTTTTGGGGGCCTCACTAATGAACACTGAAGCTTTCTTT. The encoded protein is CASSVLGASLMNTEAFF.

The rearrangement uses TRBV5-1 and TRBJ1-3; 7 bases agree with TRBD1. The V gene end was trimmed by 4 bases and the J gene end by 2 bases; junction bases not matched to a gene: 3. CDR3 length: 14 residues. CDR1 and CDR2 (germline): SGHRS, YFSETQ. CDR3 residues: CASSDREAGNTIYF. For the CDR3, the DNA is TGCGCCAGCAGCGACAGGGAGGCTGGAAACACCATATATTTT.

The V call is TRBV5-1, the J call TRBJ1-3; D is ambiguous. CDR1 is SGHRS, CDR2 YFSETQ, per germline. This CDR3 contains 14 residues. With 1 base removed from V and 1 base from J, the gap between germline ends came to 6 bases. The CDR3 region is CASSLSGSGNTIYF. CDR3 DNA: TGCGCCAGCAGCTTGTCAGGTTCTGGAAACACCATATATTTT.

The chain uses TRBV28 and TRBJ2-7; unclear D gene. The germline V gene has CDR1 MDHEN and CDR2 SYDVKM. CDR3 length equals 11 residues. The V and J ends lost 6 bases and 3 bases respectively, with 6 bases between them. CDR3 bases: TGTGCCAGCAGCCTCCTCTACGAGCAGTACTTC. Translated: CASSLLYEQYF. The whole variable domain, filled in from reference TRBV28 and TRBJ2-7, reads DVKVTQSSRYLVKRTGEKVFLECVQDMDHENMFWYRQDPGLGLRLIYFSYDVKMKEKGDIPEGYSVSREKKERFSLILESASTNQTSMYLCASSLLYEQYFGPGTRLTVT.

This clone was recorded a few times. V usage is TRBV6-5 and J usage is TRBJ1-3; TRBD1 aligns across 7 bases. V shed 6 bases and J 5 bases; nucleotides not matched to a gene: 4. This CDR3 has 13 residues. Per the germline V gene, CDR1 is MNHEY and CDR2 is SVGAGI. Here the CDR3 DNA reads TGTGCCAGCAGGAAGGACAGGCGAAACACCATATATTTT. This codes for CASRKDRRNTIYF.

V usage is TRBV5-5 and J usage is TRBJ2-5, with 9 bases fitting TRBD1. Looked up from germline, CDR1 is SGHKS and CDR2 is YYEKEE (reference sequence). The V gene end was trimmed by 6 bases and the J gene end by 5 bases; junction bases not matched to a gene: 11. This CDR3 has 15 residues. The CDR3 sequence is CASMLGTGLGETQYF. As DNA, the CDR3 is TGTGCCAGCATGCTTGGGACAGGGCTTGGGGAGACCCAGTACTTC.

The chain uses TRBV5-5 and TRBJ2-2; D is uncertain. This CDR3 has 15 residues. V gave up 0 bases and J gave up 5 bases, with 11 bases separating them. Looked up from germline, CDR1 is SGHKS and CDR2 is YYEKEE (reference sequence). CDR3 region: CASSLEALGTGELFF. The DNA for the CDR3 is TGTGCCAGCAGCTTGGAGGCCCTAGGAACCGGGGAGCTGTTTTTT.

The rearrangement uses TRBV9 and TRBJ1-4; D may be TRBD1 (6 bases). In germline, CDR1 is SGDLS, CDR2 YYNGEE. This CDR3 spans 17 amino acids. V lost 3 bases to trimming and J lost 8 bases, with 23 bases between them. The CDR3 loop reads CASSDGHGGPRGEKLFF. In DNA form, the CDR3 reads TGTGCCAGCAGCGATGGACACGGGGGGCCGCGTGGGGAAAAACTGTTTTTT.

The chain combines TRBV7-2 with TRBJ2-3; 15 bases map to TRBD2. Germline lookup yields CDR1 SGHTA and CDR2 FQGNSA. The CDR3 totals 17 residues. Unmatched junction bases numbered 2, after V lost 0 bases and J lost 4 bases. CDR3 loop: CASSLAGLAGGSDTQYF. The CDR3, as DNA: TGTGCCAGCAGCTTAGCGGGACTAGCGGGGGGATCAGATACGCAGTATTTT.

The V and J genes are TRBV14 and TRBJ2-1; TRBD2 matches 7 bases. After removal of 2 bases from V and 7 bases from J, the junction contained 11 bases not matched to a gene. This CDR3 has 16 amino acids. Germline CDR1 and CDR2: SGHDN and FVKESK. The DNA for the CDR3 is TGTGCCAGCAGCCAACAAACCGGGGGGTTAGGAAATGAGCAGTTCTTC. Its protein is CASSQQTGGLGNEQFF.

The V gene is TRBV15, the J gene TRBJ2-3; D perhaps matches TRBD1 (5 bases). V gave up 0 bases and J gave up 4 bases, with 11 bases separating them. The CDR3 spans 15 residues. Germline V gene lookup returns CDR1 LNHNV and CDR2 YYDKDF (reference sequence). CDR3 nucleotide sequence: TGTGCCACCAGCAGAGAGCAGGGTTCCGCAGATACGCAGTATTTT. Its translation: CATSREQGSADTQYF.

This sequence joins TRBV5-1 and TRBJ1-3; D gene ambiguous. There are 16 residues in the CDR3. CDR1 SGHRS and CDR2 YFSETQ come from the germline V gene. V was clipped by 1 base and J by 2 bases, with 13 bases between them. The DNA of the CDR3 is TGCGCCAGCAGCTTGACAGTTTCGATAACTGGAAACACCATATATTTT. This gives the protein CASSLTVSITGNTIYF.

The V gene is TRBV7-9, the J gene TRBJ2-7; a possible D gene is TRBD2 (6 bases). Trimming cost V 5 bases and J 2 bases, with 16 bases left between them. Germline CDR1 SEHNR, CDR2 FQNEAQ (reference sequence). CDR3 size: 15 residues. The CDR3 spells CASSKGDWNTYEQYF. The CDR3 nucleotides read TGTGCCAGCAGCAAAGGGGACTGGAACACCTACGAGCAGTACTTC.

The J gene is TRBJ1-1, the V gene TRBV30; D not certain. The V gene lost 2 bases and the J gene lost 5 bases, with 9 bases spanning the gap. The CDR3 has 12 residues. The germline gives CDR1 GTSNPN, CDR2 SVGIG (reference sequence). The chain's CDR3 is CAWSSGWTEAFF. The CDR3 nucleotides are TGTGCCTGGAGTTCCGGTTGGACTGAAGCTTTCTTT.